This passage covers 18 T cell receptor beta chains from one sample sequenced in a study of CD8+ T cells in alopecia areata. Isolated RNA was reverse transcribed into cDNA used as the sequencing template. Sequencing used immunoSEQ multiplex PCR; TCRdb keeps in-frame clones, though not all of them. The sample is made up of over 5,500 clones, none counted only once. Cells that came from pooled cutaneous lymph nodes were sorted using CD4, CD8alpha, NKG2D, NKG2ACE and other markers. Material for sequencing was CD8+ T cells sorted from a lymph node. The receptors here all came from a C3H/HeJ mouse with alopecia areata. The MHC haplotype recorded for the strain is H2-k.

Regarding this clone: Any gene name here is a mouse gene name. The read finishes 4 residues shy of the CDR3 end, and the germline J gene is used to complete it. This chain joins TRBV14 and TRBJ1-1; D call uncertain. Germline V gene data show CDR1 as SGHDT and CDR2 as FRDEAV. V lost 4 bases, J lost 0 bases, and 7 bases lay in between. This CDR3 spans 13 amino acids. CDR3 sequence: CASSPPTNTEVFF. The DNA read from the CDR3 is TGTGCCAGCAGTCCCCCCACAAACACA.

A word on this clone: Mouse gene names and germline throughout. The sequenced part of the CDR3 DNA is TGTGCCAGCAGTTTCGGACAGGGGAAC. Translation gives CASSFGQGN. The complete CDR3 reads CASSFGQGNTLYF. V is TRBV3 and J is TRBJ2-4; 9 bases are shared with TRBD1. The read ends 4 residues early relative to the CDR3; the germline J gene fills the gap. The CDR3 contains 13 residues. Germline values: CDR1 SNHLY, CDR2 FYNGKV (reference sequence).

This clone came up many times. Any gene name here is a mouse gene name. The sequence runs out 4 residues before the end of the CDR3; the remainder is reconstructed from the germline J gene. The chain recombines TRBV14 with TRBJ2-7; 8 nucleotides align to TRBD1. The CDR3 has 13 residues. V lost 3 bases, J lost 2 bases, and 1 base stayed unmatched. Germline CDR1 reads SGHDT; CDR2 reads FRDEAV. The CDR3 is CASSYRGAYEQYF. Incomplete CDR3 DNA: TGTGCCAGCAGTTACAGGGGGGCCTAT. The complete variable domain, with remaining parts taken from reference TRBV14 and TRBJ2-7, reads EAGVTQSPRYAVLQEGQAVSFWCDPISGHDTLYWYQQPRDQGPQLLVYFRDEAVIDNSQLPSDRFSAVRPKGTNSTLKIQSAKQGDTATYLCASSYRGAYEQYFGPGTRLTVL.

This clone appeared many times. The gene names given are mouse names. With the read ending 4 residues before the CDR3 end, the germline J gene is used to fill in that end. The chain joins TRBV17 to TRBJ2-2, with 11 bases lining up with TRBD2. J lost 0 bases, V lost 5 bases, and 2 bases had no gene match. Germline V gene data show CDR1 as MNHDT and CDR2 as YYDKIL. CDR3 length equals 16 residues. CDR3 region: CASSPGLGANTGQLYF. CDR3 DNA (partial): TGTGCTAGCAGTCCGGGACTGGGGGCAAACACCGGG.

This clone was picked up many times. Gene names and germline refer to mouse. The read falls 4 residues short of the CDR3 end, and the missing part is taken from the germline J gene. Other DNA sequences from this sample encode an identical CDR3 as well. This rearrangement joins TRBV13-3 to TRBJ1-1; TRBD1 agrees at 8 bases. The V gene end was trimmed by 5 bases and the J gene end by 1 base; junction bases not matched to a gene: 1. Germline lookup yields CDR1 NNHDY and CDR2 SYVADS. The CDR3 covers 13 residues. The CDR3 bases that were read are TGTGCCAGCAGCGGACAGGGAAACACA. Protein sequence: CASSGQGNT. The complete CDR3 protein is CASSGQGNTEVFF.

This clone occurred a few times. Germline and genes here are mouse. The read terminates 4 residues ahead of where the CDR3 ends, so the germline J gene completes it. J is TRBJ2-5 and V is TRBV14, with TRBD1 as a possible D gene (6 bases). The CDR3 extends over 13 amino acids. The V gene's germline CDR1 is SGHDT and CDR2 FRDEAV. The CDR3 loop is CASSTGTKDTQYF. The part of the CDR3 DNA that was read is TGTGCCAGCAGCACCGGGACAAAAGAC.

Notes on this clone: Mouse germline and gene names are used. The read ends 4 residues early relative to the CDR3; the germline J gene fills the gap. The chain carries TRBV12-2 and TRBJ2-1, with TRBD1 matching 12 bases. Germline V lookup: CDR1 SGHLS, CDR2 HYDKME. The CDR3 consists of 15 residues. The sequenced part of the CDR3 DNA is TGTGCCAGCTCTCTTCCGGGACAGGGGGCGGCT. It yields the protein CASSLPGQGAA. The full CDR3 reads CASSLPGQGAAEQFF. The full variable domain, in which reference TRBV12-2 and TRBJ2-1 provide the parts outside the CDR3, is NSGVVQSPRYIIKGKGERSILKCIPISGHLSVAWYQQTQGQELKFFIQHYDKMERDKGNLPSRFSVQQFDDYHSEMNMSALELEDSAVYFCASSLPGQGAAEQFFGPGTRLTVL.

This clone was seen ten or more times. The genes and germline here are from mouse. The CDR3 spells CASSVRVHYAEQFF. The sequenced part of the CDR3 DNA is TGTGCCAGCAGTGTCAGGGTTCACTATGCT. The V and J genes are TRBV13-1 and TRBJ2-1; possible D gene TRBD1, 5 bases. The observed sequence ends 4 residues before the CDR3 terminus, with the missing tail filled in from the germline J gene. Germline CDR1 reads NSHNY; CDR2 reads SYGAGN. The CDR3 length is 14 residues. Trimming took 3 bases from V and 2 from J, leaving 9 bases between them.

Comments on this clone: The gene names given are mouse names. From the germline J gene comes the end of the CDR3, since the read stops 4 residues before it. The rearrangement uses TRBV17 and TRBJ2-5; D is uncertain. This CDR3 contains 15 residues. Per the germline V gene, CDR1 is MNHDT and CDR2 is YYDKIL. The DNA read from the CDR3 is TGTGCTAGCAGTAGAGATTTGGTGCGAGGGGAC. It codes for CASSRDLVRGD. The CDR3 in full is CASSRDLVRGDTQYF.

As concerns this clone: Germline and genes here are mouse. The CDR3 end lies 4 residues beyond the end of the read and is filled in from the germline J gene. The chain has TRBV31 and TRBJ2-7; no clear D gene. The CDR3 has 14 residues. Trimming removed 0 bases from V and 0 bases from J, with 9 bases in between. Germline-derived CDR1 and CDR2 are GKSSPN and SITVG. The CDR3 loop reads CAWSLTAFSYEQYF. The sequenced part of the CDR3 DNA is TGTGCCTGGAGTCTCACAGCCTTCTCCTAT.

By sample fraction, this clone is medium-sized. Each gene name is a mouse one. Read data end 4 residues before the CDR3 end; the end is taken from the germline J gene. The chain combines TRBV1 with TRBJ2-7; 9 nucleotides agree with TRBD2. The CDR3 is 15 residues long. Germline V gene lookup returns CDR1 NSQYPW and CDR2 LRSPGD (reference sequence). The CDR3 protein is CTCSADGGALYEQYF. CDR3 bases read: TGCACCTGCAGTGCAGATGGGGGGGCGCTATAT.

By proportion, this clone is medium-sized (0.01 to 0.1%). Genes here carry mouse names. CDR3 sequence reads: CTCSVRDNNSPLYF. CDR3 bases read: TGCACCTGCAGTGTCCGGGACAATAATTCGCCC. The chain is built from TRBV1 and TRBJ1-6; perhaps TRBD1 as D (6 bases). Coverage ceases 3 residues before the CDR3 finishes, and the germline J gene fills in the end. TRBJ1-6 is an ORF, with its function uncertain. The CDR3 runs to 14 residues. Trimming took off 4 bases at V and 5 bases at J, with 9 bases between the two ends. The V gene's germline CDR1 is NSQYPW and CDR2 LRSPGD (reference sequence).

By its share, this clone is medium-sized (0.01 to 0.1%). Gene names denote mouse genes. The read ends 4 residues before the CDR3 terminus; that terminus is restored from the germline J gene. The gene calls are TRBV14 and TRBJ1-1, with TRBD1 matching over 7 bases. The CDR3 totals 13 residues. V lost 1 base and J lost 3; bases outside the gene matches: 0. Germline V lookup: CDR1 SGHDT, CDR2 FRDEAV. Incomplete CDR3 DNA: TGTGCCAGCAGTTTCGACAGGGACACA. It specifies CASSFDRDT. The whole CDR3 region reads CASSFDRDTEVFF.

To note about this clone: Gene names and germline refer to mouse. The read is 4 residues too short to cover the CDR3 end, so that end is filled in from the germline J gene. The rearrangement joins TRBV19 to TRBJ2-7; 13 bases are a match to TRBD2. The germline V gene encodes CDR1 FNHDT and CDR2 SITEND (reference sequence). CDR3 length: 14 residues. After removal of 5 bases from V and 2 bases from J, the junction contained 1 base not matched to a gene. CDR3 DNA, as far as it was read: TGTGCCAGCAGGGACTGGGGGGGCGCCTAT. Protein sequence: CASRDWGGAY. The entire CDR3 sequence reads CASRDWGGAYEQYF. The variable domain in full, completed from reference TRBV19 and TRBJ2-7, reads GGIITQTPKFLIGQEGQKLTLKCQQNFNHDTMYWYRQDSGKGLRLIYYSITENDLQKGDLSEGYDASREKKSSFSLTVTSAQKNEMAVFLCASRDWGGAYEQYFGPGTRLTVL.

This clone has a count of ten or more. These gene names are mouse names. Read sequence stops 4 residues before the CDR3 end, and the germline J gene provides the missing end. V and J are TRBV1 and TRBJ1-1, with 7 bases aligning to TRBD1. The V segment lost 3 bases and the J segment 0 bases; nucleotides outside the gene matches: 4. CDR3 length: 15 amino acids. Germline lookup yields CDR1 NSQYPW and CDR2 LRSPGD (reference sequence). CDR3 in amino acids: CTCSAHRGANTEVFF. The sequenced CDR3 bases are TGCACCTGCAGTGCGCACAGGGGCGCAAACACA.

This clone was recorded a few times. Gene names are the mouse ones. The read stops 4 residues short of the end of the CDR3; the missing end is completed from the germline J gene. The rearrangement links TRBV19 to TRBJ2-5, with D possibly being TRBD1 (5 bases). The V end was cut by 2 bases, the J end by 0 bases, with 7 bases between. Germline loops: CDR1 FNHDT, CDR2 SITEND (reference sequence). The CDR3 is 14 amino acids. The CDR3 sequence: CASSMAGNQDTQYF. The covered CDR3 bases are TGTGCCAGCAGTATGGCAGGGAACCAAGAC.

This clone has ten or more counts. Gene names follow the mouse nomenclature. Coverage ceases 4 residues before the CDR3 finishes, and the germline J gene fills in the end. V and J are TRBV5 and TRBJ2-7, with 10 bases identical to TRBD2. Germline CDR1 and CDR2: LGHNA and YNLKQL (reference sequence). The CDR3 is made up of 15 amino acids. J was trimmed by 3 bases and V by 1 base; bases with no gene match: 3. CDR3: CASSQGWGGGYEQYF. The sequenced CDR3 bases are TGTGCCAGCAGCCAAGGCTGGGGGGGCGGCTAT.

On this clone itself: Gene and germline names: mouse. The sequenced part of the CDR3 DNA is TGTGCCAGCAGTGAAGGGACTGGGGCTAGTGCAGAA. Translating gives CASSEGTGASAE. The whole CDR3 sequence reads CASSEGTGASAETLYF. The chain uses TRBV13-3 and TRBJ2-3; 10 bases are shared with TRBD2. The read ends 4 residues early relative to the CDR3; the germline J gene fills the gap. The junction had 3 bases not matched to a gene; V was cut back by 2 bases and J by 0 bases. Germline V gene lookup returns CDR1 NNHDY and CDR2 SYVADS. The CDR3 covers 16 residues.